These T cell receptor beta chains were read from a single sample in a study of regulatory T cells in long-lasting Graves disease. TCRdb independently ran MiXCR on the multiplex PCR reads; one entry per CDR3 protein. The top ten hold about 19% of the sample, which has a few hundred thousand distinct CDR3 sequences, 15% to 20% seen once. The sample was also linked to a second study, of T cells in Graves' hyperthyroidism and ophthalmopathy.

Sequenced here: peripheral blood mononuclear cells (PBMCs), sampled at new diagnosis, from a patient treated with antithyroid drugs. These receptors were obtained from a woman aged 18-30 years with Graves disease. The CDR3 runs from the conserved cysteine through the conserved F or W. The order of the fields is D gene, J gene, V gene, clone size, CDR3 DNA, CDR3 protein. The D gene is left open where the match is weak. The listing skips clone size in some rows; elsewhere it reads once, few, many or a size class.

-	TRBJ1-4	TRBV3-1	many	TGTGCCAGCAGCCCCCAACCGGGGACTGAAAAACTGTTTTTT	CASSPQPGTEKLFF
TRBD2	TRBJ2-2	TRBV5-1	-	TGCGCCAGCAGCTTTGGTCCTAGCGGGAGTACCGGGGAGCTGTTTTTT	CASSFGPSGSTGELFF
TRBD2	TRBJ2-5	TRBV12-3/TRBV12-4	many	TGTGCCAGCAGTTTACCGGGGGGGAGAACGGGGACCCAGTACTTC	CASSLPGGRTGTQYF
TRBD1	TRBJ2-1	TRBV24-1	many	TGTGCCACCAGTGATCGAACAGGGGGGACTTTGAATGAGCAGTTCTTC	CATSDRTGGTLNEQFF
-	TRBJ2-5	TRBV15	many	TGTGCCACCAGCAGAGGAGACAGGCAGTTCCAAGAGACCCAGTACTTC	CATSRGDRQFQETQYF
TRBD2	TRBJ2-5	TRBV18	many	TGTGCCAGCTCACCGAGCGGGAGAGAGACCCAGTACTTC	CASSPSGRETQYF
TRBD1	TRBJ2-7	TRBV6-1	few	TGTGCCAGCAGAACCACCGGGACAGGGGGCGCCTACGAGCAGTACTTC	CASRTTGTGGAYEQYF
TRBD1	TRBJ2-1	TRBV29-1	few	TGCAGCGTTGAAGCGGGGGTCACCGGGACAGGGTACAATGAGCAGTTCTTC	CSVEAGVTGTGYNEQFF
-	TRBJ1-2	TRBV18	-	TGTGCCAGCTCACCAGGACAGATGTTATATGGCTACACCTTC	CASSPGQMLYGYTF
-	TRBJ2-2	TRBV13	-	TGTGCCAGCAGCACCTGGGGCGGGGAGCTGTTTTTT	CASSTWGGELFF
TRBD2	TRBJ2-4	TRBV12-3/TRBV12-4	many	TGTGCCAGCAGTTTCGTCCTAGCGGGGGCCAAAAACATTCAGTACTTC	CASSFVLAGAKNIQYF
-	TRBJ2-2	TRBV3-1	few	TGTGCCAGCAGCCAAGGAGGGGGAGGGGTCGCGAACACCGGGGAGCTGTTTTTT	CASSQGGGGVANTGELFF
-	TRBJ2-5	TRBV10-3	-	TGTGCCAGCACCCTTGAGGACTCGGGGACCCAGTACTTC	CASTLEDSGTQYF
-	TRBJ2-1	TRBV19	once	TGTGCCTGTAGTCCTCAGGGGGGTACGGGGAATGAGCAGTTCTTC	CACSPQGGTGNEQFF
TRBD1	TRBJ1-1	TRBV5-1	-	TGCGCCAGCAGCTTATGGGGGACAGGGGGCACTGAAGCTTTCTTT	CASSLWGTGGTEAFF
TRBD2	TRBJ2-3	TRBV20-1	many	TGCAGTGCTAGAACTAGCGGGAGAGATACGCAGTATTTT	CSARTSGRDTQYF
-	TRBJ2-2	TRBV11-2	-	TGTGCCAGCAGCCGGAACAGACTAGTTCCTACGAACACCGGGGAGCTGTTTTTT	CASSRNRLVPTNTGELFF
-	TRBJ1-4	TRBV7-9	-	TGTGCCAGCAGTCCTACAGTCTTGACTAATGAAAAACTGTTTTTT	CASSPTVLTNEKLFF
-	TRBJ2-1	TRBV5-1	many	TGCGCCAGCAGCTTGGCCGGGGCCGTCCAGGAGCAGTTCTTC	CASSLAGAVQEQFF
-	TRBJ1-2	TRBV20-1	few	TGCAGTGCTAGAGGAAGCAGCGGCTATGGCTACACCTTC	CSARGSSGYGYTF
-	TRBJ2-1	TRBV24-1	once	TGTGCCATCAGTTCCGTGGTCGACCAAAATGAGCAGTTCTTC	CAISSVVDQNEQFF
TRBD2	TRBJ2-5	TRBV5-1	many	TGCGCCAGCAGCTTCCGACTAGCGGAGACCCAGTACTTC	CASSFRLAETQYF
-	TRBJ1-2	TRBV4-1	many	TGCGCCAGCAGTCCCACTTGGGCTGATTCAGGTGGCTACACCTTC	CASSPTWADSGGYTF
-	TRBJ2-3	TRBV7-2	-	TGTGCCAGCAGCTCATATGGAGATACGCAGTATTTT	CASSSYGDTQYF
-	TRBJ2-7	TRBV6-2/TRBV6-3	-	TGTGCCAGCAGTTTAGGGGTAGGGGGCTACGAGCAGTACTTC	CASSLGVGGYEQYF
-	TRBJ2-7	TRBV19	few	TGTGCCAGTAGTACCCGGGGCAGGGTCCACGAGCAGTACTTC	CASSTRGRVHEQYF
TRBD2	TRBJ2-5	TRBV28	few	TGTGCCAGCAGCCCGGGGGGTCGGGAGGCCCAGTACTTC	CASSPGGREAQYF
TRBD1	TRBJ2-5	TRBV12-3/TRBV12-4	many	TGTGCCAGCAGTTTTTACCTGACAGGGGATCGGCAGACCCAGTACTTC	CASSFYLTGDRQTQYF
-	TRBJ1-3	TRBV28	many	TGTGCCAGCAGGACGGGTACTCCTGGAAACACCATATATTTT	CASRTGTPGNTIYF
-	TRBJ2-2	TRBV20-1	many	TGCAGTGCTAGAGGGTTCGCACTCGGGAAGACCGGGGAGCTGTTTTTT	CSARGFALGKTGELFF
-	TRBJ1-2	TRBV3-1	many	TGTGCCAGCAGCCCCACCGGACGCTCTAACTATGGCTACACCTTC	CASSPTGRSNYGYTF
-	TRBJ1-3	TRBV11-1	many	TGTGCCAGCAGCCAAGGAAACACCATATATTTT	CASSQGNTIYF
-	TRBJ1-2	TRBV30	many	TGTGCCTGGAGTCCGATCGACACCTATGGCTACACCTTC	CAWSPIDTYGYTF
-	TRBJ1-2	TRBV28	many	TGTGCCAGCAGTTTTCCCCTCGGGCTCAGCTATGGCTACACCTTC	CASSFPLGLSYGYTF
-	TRBJ1-4	TRBV6-1	many	TGTGCCAGCAGGCCGGGACCGACGAATGAAAAACTGTTTTTT	CASRPGPTNEKLFF
-	TRBJ1-5	TRBV28	few	TGTGCCAGCAGTCCAGGAGAACAGCCCCAGCATTTT	CASSPGEQPQHF
-	TRBJ1-2	TRBV29-1	few	TGCAGCGTTTGGACAGACGGCTACACCTTC	CSVWTDGYTF
TRBD2	TRBJ2-1	TRBV5-1	many	TGCGCCAGCAGCAGAGGCCCTAGCGGGGTGACCTCCTACAATGAGCAGTTCTTC	CASSRGPSGVTSYNEQFF
TRBD1	TRBJ1-1	TRBV29-1	many	TGCAGCGCATATCCCCGACAGGGCGGCACTGAAGCTTTCTTT	CSAYPRQGGTEAFF
TRBD1	TRBJ2-7	TRBV15	many	TGTGCCACCAGCAGCTGGAACAGGGGCCACGAGCAGTACTTC	CATSSWNRGHEQYF
-	TRBJ1-2	TRBV12-3/TRBV12-4	-	TGTGCCAGCAGTCCTTTGGAGGGCTACACCTTC	CASSPLEGYTF
-	TRBJ1-1	TRBV6-5	many	TGTGCCAGCAGTTATAAGACGGGCAGCTTGACTGAAGCTTTCTTT	CASSYKTGSLTEAFF
-	TRBJ2-7	TRBV7-9	many	TGTGCCAGCAGCTTAGCGCATCGGGGTGGAATCTCCTACGAGCAGTACTTC	CASSLAHRGGISYEQYF
TRBD2	TRBJ2-1	TRBV4-1	-	TGCGCCAGCAGCCAAGATCGGAATAGCGGGAGGGTCAATGAGCAGTTCTTC	CASSQDRNSGRVNEQFF
-	TRBJ2-1	TRBV30	many	TGTGCCTGGAGGTTCTATACGGGTGTGAATGAGCAGTTCTTC	CAWRFYTGVNEQFF
-	TRBJ1-2	TRBV27	-	TGTGCCAGCAGTTTATCCACAGTGGGAAGAGGCTATGGCTACACCTTC	CASSLSTVGRGYGYTF
-	TRBJ2-1	TRBV11-2	many	TGTGCCAGCAGCTTAGATATAGGAGGCTCCTACAATGAGCAGTTCTTC	CASSLDIGGSYNEQFF
TRBD1	TRBJ1-5	TRBV10-3	-	TGTGCCATCAGTGAGGGACAGGGGTTCTCAGTAACCAATCAGCCCCAGCATTTT	CAISEGQGFSVTNQPQHF
TRBD1	TRBJ2-7	TRBV12-3/TRBV12-4	many	TGTGCCAGCAGTTACGAGACAGGGCCAGCCTACGAGCAGTACTTC	CASSYETGPAYEQYF